The 10 T cell receptor beta chains in this list originate from one sample, sequenced in a study of OX40 agonist ivuxolimab in advanced cancers. The method was immunoSEQ multiplex PCR; TCRdb's version includes in-frame clones alone and lacks a portion of them. The repertoire holds 80,000 to 95,000 clones, with around 92% as singletons. Source: CD4+ or CD8+ T cells sorted from blood, taken in a trial of the OX40 agonist ivuxolimab. These receptors were collected from an adult with an advanced solid tumor such as melanoma, head and neck, liver or kidney cancer.

The chain employs TRBV6-5 and TRBJ1-1; 8 positions agree with TRBD1. V lost 5 bases and J lost 1; bases outside the gene matches: 6. The V gene's germline CDR1 is MNHEY and CDR2 SVGAGI. This CDR3 has 15 amino acids. CDR3 in DNA: TGTGCCAGCAGTCGACAGGGGCGGGGGAACACTGAAGCTTTCTTT. Encoded protein: CASSRQGRGNTEAFF.

This chain connects TRBV5-1 to TRBJ1-2; the match to TRBD1 covers 9 bases. The CDR3 totals 14 residues. The J segment lost 4 bases and the V segment lost 0 bases, leaving 1 base of the junction unmatched. CDR1 is SGHRS, CDR2 YFSETQ, per germline. This CDR3 reads CASSLGGQGYGYTF. CDR3 coding DNA: TGCGCCAGCAGCTTGGGGGGACAGGGCTATGGCTACACCTTC.

J is TRBJ1-4 and V is TRBV2; D is unresolved. This CDR3 is 15 amino acids long. V lost 6 bases and J lost 3, with 14 bases in between. CDR1 is SNHLY and CDR2 is FYNNEI in the germline V gene. The CDR3 region has the DNA TGTGCCAGCAGCTATACTGAGGGTGCTAATGAAAAACTGTTTTTT. Translated: CASSYTEGANEKLFF.

The J gene is TRBJ1-4, the V gene TRBV7-2; 8 bases align to TRBD1. The V segment lost 5 bases and the J segment 8 bases; nucleotides outside the gene matches: 10. The CDR3 consists of 15 residues. From germline, CDR1 is SGHTA and CDR2 FQGNSA. The CDR3 nucleotides read TGTGCCAGCAGCAACACAGGGGGTAGAGGGGAAAAACTGTTTTTT. The encoded protein is CASSNTGGRGEKLFF.

The chain's CDR3 is CASSEELYSLNYGYTF. DNA for the CDR3: TGTGCCAGCAGTGAAGAATTGTACAGCCTTAACTATGGCTACACCTTC. The chain has TRBV6-1 and TRBJ1-2; D remains unclear. This CDR3 is built from 16 residues. The V end was cut by 1 base, the J end by 1 base, with 13 bases between. Per the germline V gene, CDR1 is MNHNS and CDR2 is SASEGT.

The chain couples TRBV7-3 to TRBJ1-1, with TRBD1 as a possible D gene (6 bases). The CDR3 sequence is 15 residues long. Germline V gene sequence: CDR1 SGHTA, CDR2 FQGTGA. Trimming took 5 bases from V and 1 from J, leaving 14 bases between them. This CDR3 reads CASSRTGRPNTEAFF. The CDR3 DNA reads as TGTGCCAGCAGCAGAACAGGGAGGCCGAACACTGAAGCTTTCTTT.

This sequence joins TRBV5-1 and TRBJ2-7, with 10 bases identical to TRBD2. Germline lookup yields CDR1 SGHRS and CDR2 YFSETQ. V lost 4 bases and J lost 7; bases outside the gene matches: 20. The CDR3 consists of 18 residues. The CDR3 DNA is TGCGCCAGCAGCCCGAGTCGGGTTTCTAGCGGGAGCCGCGAAGAGCAGTACTTC. Protein sequence: CASSPSRVSSGSREEQYF.

The CDR3 coding sequence is TGTGCCAGTACCTCCCGGGGATCTGGGGCCAACGTCCTGACTTTC. Translation: CASTSRGSGANVLTF. This sequence joins TRBV19 and TRBJ2-6; TRBD2 is a possible D gene (5 bases). V gave up 7 bases and J gave up 1 base, with 11 bases separating them. Per germline, CDR1 LNHDA and CDR2 SQIVND (reference sequence). The CDR3 is made up of 15 amino acids. The full variable domain, in which reference TRBV19 and TRBJ2-6 provide the parts outside the CDR3, is DGGITQSPKYLFRKEGQNVTLSCEQNLNHDAMYWYRQDPGQGLRLIYYSQIVNDFQKGDIAEGYSVSREKKESFPLTVTSAQKNPTAFYLCASTSRGSGANVLTFGAGSRLTVL.

The chain has TRBV27 and TRBJ2-3, with TRBD2 as a possible D gene (6 bases). The V gene's germline CDR1 is MNHEY and CDR2 SMNVEV (reference sequence). Deletions cut 6 bases from V and 8 bases from J, with 21 bases between. The CDR3 has 15 amino acids. The CDR3 sequence: CASSLGGKAFPTQYF. CDR3 coding DNA: TGTGCCAGCAGCCTCGGAGGGAAGGCGTTTCCTACGCAGTATTTT.

The chain uses TRBV6-5 and TRBJ2-1, with a weak D call TRBD1 (5 bases). V was clipped by 2 bases and J by 6 bases, with 8 bases between them. Looked up from germline, CDR1 is MNHEY and CDR2 is SVGAGI. The CDR3 covers 13 residues. CDR3 DNA sequence: TGTGCCAGCAGTTACCGTAGGGGCAATGAGCAGTTCTTC. Translating gives CASSYRRGNEQFF.